This TCR beta chain was captured by sequencing in a study of cytomegalovirus exposure and HLA in healthy donors. Germline loops: CDR1 SGHNT, CDR2 YYREEE (reference sequence). The V gene end was trimmed by 1 base and the J gene end by 2 bases; junction bases not matched to a gene: 6. CDR3 length: 17 residues. The repertoire was sequenced with immunoSEQ multiplex PCR; TCRdb's copy has only in-frame clones and lacks some. The sample has a few hundred thousand clones, about nine tenths seen once. The chain uses TRBV5-4 and TRBJ2-6; 7 bases agree with TRBD2. Sequencing input: PBMCs. The receptor was derived from a woman younger than 35 in good health and CMV-seronegative. CDR3 residues: CASSLRREGPGANVLTF. In DNA, the CDR3 is TGTGCCAGCAGCTTGAGGAGGGAGGGTCCTGGGGCCAACGTCCTGACTTTC.